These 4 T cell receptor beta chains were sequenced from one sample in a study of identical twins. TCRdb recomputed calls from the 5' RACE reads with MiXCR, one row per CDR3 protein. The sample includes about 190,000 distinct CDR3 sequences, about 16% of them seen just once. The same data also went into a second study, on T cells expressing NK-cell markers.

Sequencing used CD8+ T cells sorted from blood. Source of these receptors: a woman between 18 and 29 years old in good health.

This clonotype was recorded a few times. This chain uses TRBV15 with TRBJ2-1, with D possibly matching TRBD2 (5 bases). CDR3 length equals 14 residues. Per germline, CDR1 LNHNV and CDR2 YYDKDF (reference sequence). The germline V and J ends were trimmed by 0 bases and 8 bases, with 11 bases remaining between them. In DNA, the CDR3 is TGTGCCACCAGCAGAGACTTGGGCGGGTATGAGCAGTTCTTC. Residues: CATSRDLGGYEQFF.

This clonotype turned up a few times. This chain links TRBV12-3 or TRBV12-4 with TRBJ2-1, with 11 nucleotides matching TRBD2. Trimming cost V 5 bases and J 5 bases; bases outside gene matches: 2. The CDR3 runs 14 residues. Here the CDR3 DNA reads TGTGCCAGCAGTGTGGGACTAGCGGACAATGAGCAGTTCTTC. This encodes CASSVGLADNEQFF.

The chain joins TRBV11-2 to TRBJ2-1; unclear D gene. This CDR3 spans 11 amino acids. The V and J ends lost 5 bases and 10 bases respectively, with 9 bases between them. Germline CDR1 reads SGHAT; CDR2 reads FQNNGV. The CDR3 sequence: CASSTQDEQFF. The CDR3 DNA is TGTGCCAGCAGCACCCAGGACGAGCAGTTCTTC.

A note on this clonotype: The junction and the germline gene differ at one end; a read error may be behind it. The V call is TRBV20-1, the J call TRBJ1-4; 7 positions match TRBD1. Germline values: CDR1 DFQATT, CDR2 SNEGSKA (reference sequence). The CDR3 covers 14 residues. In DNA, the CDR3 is TGCAGTGCTAGGGGACAGACAAATGACCAAAAGCTGTTTTTT. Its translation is CSARGQTNDQKLFF.